The T cell receptor (beta chain) under discussion was sequenced for a study of post-analysis software for immune sequencing data. General study findings and limits: About 5 TRBV segments occurring more often in patients than controls included TRBV5-6, TRBV5-1 and TRBV20-1.

Unique molecular identifiers had been added to the TCR beta cDNA libraries. MiXCR, applied by TCRdb to the PCR reads, yields one record per CDR3 protein. In the table there are roughly 600,000 distinct CDR3 sequences, 44% of which are singletons. As for this clonotype: Its antigen is still unknown.

The CDR3 is 16 residues long. Between the trimmed V and J ends, which lost 5 bases and 7 bases, there was a span of 21 bases. The germline CDR1 and CDR2 sequences are MDHEN and SYDVKM. The clonotype comes from a girl aged 10 to 17 with multiple sclerosis. Sequences were obtained from blood. The chain uses TRBV28 and TRBJ2-1; D unresolved. CDR3 in amino acids: CASSKPDVRSGNEQFF. CDR3 nucleotides: TGTGCCAGCAGTAAGCCGGACGTAAGATCTGGGAATGAGCAGTTCTTC.